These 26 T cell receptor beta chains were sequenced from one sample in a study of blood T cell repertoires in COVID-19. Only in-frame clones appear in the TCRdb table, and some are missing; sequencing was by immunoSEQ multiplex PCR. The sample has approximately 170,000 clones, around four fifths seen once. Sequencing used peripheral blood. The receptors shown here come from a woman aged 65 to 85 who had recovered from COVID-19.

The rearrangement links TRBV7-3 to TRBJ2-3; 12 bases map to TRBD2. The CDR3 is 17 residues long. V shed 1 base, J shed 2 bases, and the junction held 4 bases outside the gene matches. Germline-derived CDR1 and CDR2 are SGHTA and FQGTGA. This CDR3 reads CASSLMGLAGSTDTQYF. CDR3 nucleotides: TGTGCCAGCAGCTTAATGGGACTAGCGGGTTCCACAGATACGCAGTATTTT.

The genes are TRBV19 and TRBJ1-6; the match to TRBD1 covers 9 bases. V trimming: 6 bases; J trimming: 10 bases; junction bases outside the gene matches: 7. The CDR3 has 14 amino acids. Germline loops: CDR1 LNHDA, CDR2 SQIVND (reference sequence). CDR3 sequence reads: CASSPQGAGSPLHF. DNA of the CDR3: TGTGCCAGTAGCCCACAGGGGGCGGGCTCACCCCTCCACTTT.

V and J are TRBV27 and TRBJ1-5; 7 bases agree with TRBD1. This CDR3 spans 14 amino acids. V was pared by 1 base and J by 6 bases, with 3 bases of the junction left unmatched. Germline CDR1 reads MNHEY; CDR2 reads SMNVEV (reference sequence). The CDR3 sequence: CASSLYRGGQPQHF. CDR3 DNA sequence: TGTGCCAGCAGTTTATACAGGGGTGGTCAGCCCCAGCATTTT.

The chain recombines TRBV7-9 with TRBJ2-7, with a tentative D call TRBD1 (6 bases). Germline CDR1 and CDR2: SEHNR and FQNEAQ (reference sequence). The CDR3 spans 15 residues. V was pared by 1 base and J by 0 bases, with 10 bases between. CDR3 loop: CASSLGGPGSYEQYF. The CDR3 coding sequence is TGTGCCAGCAGCTTAGGGGGGCCGGGCTCCTACGAGCAGTACTTC.

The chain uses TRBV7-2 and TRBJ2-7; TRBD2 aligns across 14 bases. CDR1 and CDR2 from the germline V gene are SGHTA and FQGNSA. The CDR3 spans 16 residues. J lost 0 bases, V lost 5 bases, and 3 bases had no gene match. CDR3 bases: TGTGCCAGCAGCCTAGGGACTAGCGGGAGCTCCTACGAGCAGTACTTC. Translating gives CASSLGTSGSSYEQYF.

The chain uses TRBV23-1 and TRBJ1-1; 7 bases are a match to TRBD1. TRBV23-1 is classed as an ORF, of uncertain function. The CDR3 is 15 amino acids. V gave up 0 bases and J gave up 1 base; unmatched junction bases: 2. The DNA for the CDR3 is TGCGCCAGCAGTCAATCCCAGGGGGAGAACACTGAAGCTTTCTTT. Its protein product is CASSQSQGENTEAFF.

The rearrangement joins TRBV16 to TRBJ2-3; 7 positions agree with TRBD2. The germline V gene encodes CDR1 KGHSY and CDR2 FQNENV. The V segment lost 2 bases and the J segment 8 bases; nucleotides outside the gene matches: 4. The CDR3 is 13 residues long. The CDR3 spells CASSQDGGGTQYF. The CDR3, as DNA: TGTGCCAGCAGCCAAGACGGCGGGGGTACGCAGTATTTT.

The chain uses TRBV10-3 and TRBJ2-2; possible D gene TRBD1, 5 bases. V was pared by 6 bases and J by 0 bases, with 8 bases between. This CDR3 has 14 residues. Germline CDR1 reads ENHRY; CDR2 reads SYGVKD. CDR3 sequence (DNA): TGTGCCATCAGGACAGTCACGAACACCGGGGAGCTGTTTTTT. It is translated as CAIRTVTNTGELFF.

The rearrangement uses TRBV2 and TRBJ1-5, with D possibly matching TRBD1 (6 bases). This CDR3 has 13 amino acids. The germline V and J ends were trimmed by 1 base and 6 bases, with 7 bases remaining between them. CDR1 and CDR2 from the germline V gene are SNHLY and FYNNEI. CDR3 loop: CASSEEGGQPQHF. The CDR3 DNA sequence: TGTGCCAGCAGTGAAGAAGGGGGTCAGCCCCAGCATTTT.

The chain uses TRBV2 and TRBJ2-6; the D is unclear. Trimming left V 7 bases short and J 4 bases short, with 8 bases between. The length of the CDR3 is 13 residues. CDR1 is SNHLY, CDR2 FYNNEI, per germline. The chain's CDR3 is CASTEIGANVLTF. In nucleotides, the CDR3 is TGTGCCAGCACCGAGATAGGGGCCAACGTCCTGACTTTC. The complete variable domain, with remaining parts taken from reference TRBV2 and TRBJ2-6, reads EPEVTQTPSHQVTQMGQEVILRCVPISNHLYFYWYRQILGQKVEFLVSFYNNEISEKSEIFDDQFSVERPDGSNFTLKIRSTKLEDSAMYFCASTEIGANVLTFGAGSRLTVL.

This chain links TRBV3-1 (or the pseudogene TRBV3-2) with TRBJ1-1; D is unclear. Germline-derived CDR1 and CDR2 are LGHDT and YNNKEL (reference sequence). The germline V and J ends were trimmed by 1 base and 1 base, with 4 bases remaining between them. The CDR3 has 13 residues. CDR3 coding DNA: TGTGCCAGCAGCCAAGTATCGAACACTGAAGCTTTCTTT. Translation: CASSQVSNTEAFF.

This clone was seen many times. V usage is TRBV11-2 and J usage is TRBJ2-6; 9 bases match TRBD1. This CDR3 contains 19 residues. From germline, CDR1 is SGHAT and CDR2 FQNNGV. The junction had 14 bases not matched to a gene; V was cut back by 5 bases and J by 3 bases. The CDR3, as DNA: TGTGCCAGCAGCCCCACCCGGGGACAGGGTTTCCATGGGGCCAACGTCCTGACTTTC. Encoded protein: CASSPTRGQGFHGANVLTF.

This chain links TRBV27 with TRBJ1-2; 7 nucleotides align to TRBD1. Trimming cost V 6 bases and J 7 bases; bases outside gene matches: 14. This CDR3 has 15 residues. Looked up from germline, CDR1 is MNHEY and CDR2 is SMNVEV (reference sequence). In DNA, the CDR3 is TGTGCCAGCAGCCCCTCACAGGGGCGTGTCCCTGGCTACACCTTC. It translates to CASSPSQGRVPGYTF.

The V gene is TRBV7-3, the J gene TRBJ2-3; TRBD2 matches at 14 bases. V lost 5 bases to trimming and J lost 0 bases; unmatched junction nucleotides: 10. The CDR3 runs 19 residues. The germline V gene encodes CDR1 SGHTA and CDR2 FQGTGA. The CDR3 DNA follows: TGTGCCAGCAGCCCACAGGGACTAGCGGGGGCCGCAAGCACAGATACGCAGTATTTT. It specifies CASSPQGLAGAASTDTQYF.

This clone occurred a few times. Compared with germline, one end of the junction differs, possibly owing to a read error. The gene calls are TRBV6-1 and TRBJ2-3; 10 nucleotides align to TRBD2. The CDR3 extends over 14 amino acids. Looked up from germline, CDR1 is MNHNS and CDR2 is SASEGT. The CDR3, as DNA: TGTGCCAGCAGGGAAGCGGGAGGGATAGATACGCAGTATTTT. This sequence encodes CASREAGGIDTQYF.

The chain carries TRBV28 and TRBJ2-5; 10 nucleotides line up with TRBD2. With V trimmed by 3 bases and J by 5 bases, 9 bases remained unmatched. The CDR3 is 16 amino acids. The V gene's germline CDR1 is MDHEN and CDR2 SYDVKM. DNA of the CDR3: TGTGCCAGCAGTTTGGTAGCGGGAGGAGTAGGGGAGACCCAGTACTTC. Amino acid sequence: CASSLVAGGVGETQYF.

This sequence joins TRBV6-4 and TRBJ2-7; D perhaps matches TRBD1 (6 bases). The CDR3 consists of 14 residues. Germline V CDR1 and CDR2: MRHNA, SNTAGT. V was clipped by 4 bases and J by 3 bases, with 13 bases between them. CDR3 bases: TGTGCCAGCAGTGTGGGGGCGTTCATCTACGAGCAGTACTTC. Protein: CASSVGAFIYEQYF.

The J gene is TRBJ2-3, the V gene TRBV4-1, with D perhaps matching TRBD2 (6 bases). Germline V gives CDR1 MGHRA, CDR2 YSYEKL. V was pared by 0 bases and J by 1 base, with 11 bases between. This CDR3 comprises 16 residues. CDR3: CASSQDPGAGTDTQYF. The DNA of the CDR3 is TGCGCCAGCAGCCAAGATCCGGGAGCGGGCACAGATACGCAGTATTTT.

DNA of the CDR3: TGCGCCAGCAGCACACAGGGGAGCTCCTATAATTCACCCCTCCACTTT. Protein sequence: CASSTQGSSYNSPLHF. V is TRBV5-1 and J is TRBJ1-6, with 7 bases identical to TRBD1. The V segment lost 4 bases and the J segment 0 bases; nucleotides outside the gene matches: 4. The CDR3 is 16 residues long. Germline V CDR1 and CDR2: SGHRS, YFSETQ.

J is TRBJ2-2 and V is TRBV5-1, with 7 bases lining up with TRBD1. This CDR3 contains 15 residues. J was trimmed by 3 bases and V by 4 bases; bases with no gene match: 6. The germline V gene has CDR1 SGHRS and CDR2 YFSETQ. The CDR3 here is CASSPGTDHTGELFF. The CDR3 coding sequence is TGCGCCAGCAGCCCCGGGACAGACCACACCGGGGAGCTGTTTTTT.

CDR3 DNA: TGTGCCAGTCGGGCTCAGGGGGCGAGTGGCTATGGCTACACCTTC. The encoded protein is CASRAQGASGYGYTF. J is TRBJ1-2 and V is TRBV19; TRBD1 aligns across 8 bases. The junction had 12 bases not matched to a gene; V was cut back by 8 bases and J by 4 bases. Germline CDR1 LNHDA, CDR2 SQIVND (reference sequence). The CDR3 extends over 15 amino acids.

The CDR3 is CASSPRSGSSAQYF. The DNA for the CDR3 is TGTGCCAGCAGCCCCCGTAGCGGGAGTTCGGCCCAGTACTTC. This chain connects TRBV7-2 to TRBJ2-5; 9 positions match TRBD2. The germline CDR1 and CDR2 sequences are SGHTA and FQGNSA. The CDR3 extends over 14 amino acids. The junction had 10 bases not matched to a gene; V was cut back by 5 bases and J by 9 bases.

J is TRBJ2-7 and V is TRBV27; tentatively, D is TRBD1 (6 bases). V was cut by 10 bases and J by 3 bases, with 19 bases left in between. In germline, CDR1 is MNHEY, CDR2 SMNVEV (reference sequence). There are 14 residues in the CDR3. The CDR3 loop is CATRPPGQSYEQYF. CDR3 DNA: TGTGCCACCCGACCCCCCGGACAGAGCTACGAGCAGTACTTC.

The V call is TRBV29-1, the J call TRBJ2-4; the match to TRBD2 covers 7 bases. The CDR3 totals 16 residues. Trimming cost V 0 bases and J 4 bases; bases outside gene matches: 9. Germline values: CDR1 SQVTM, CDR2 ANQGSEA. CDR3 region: CSVEDGGRALKNIQYF. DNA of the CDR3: TGCAGCGTTGAAGATGGGGGGAGGGCCCTAAAAAACATTCAGTACTTC.

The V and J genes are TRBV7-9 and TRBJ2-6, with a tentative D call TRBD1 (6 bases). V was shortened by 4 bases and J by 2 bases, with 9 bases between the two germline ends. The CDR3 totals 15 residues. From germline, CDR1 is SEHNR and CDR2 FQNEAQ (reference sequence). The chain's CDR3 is CASSSYRAGANVLTF. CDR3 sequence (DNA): TGTGCCAGCAGCTCCTACAGGGCTGGGGCCAACGTCCTGACTTTC.

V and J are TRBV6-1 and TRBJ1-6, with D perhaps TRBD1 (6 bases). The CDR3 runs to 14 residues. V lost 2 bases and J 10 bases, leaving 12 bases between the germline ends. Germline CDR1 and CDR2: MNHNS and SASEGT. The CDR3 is CASSELGAISPLHF. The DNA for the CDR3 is TGTGCCAGCAGTGAATTGGGGGCAATCTCACCCCTCCACTTT.